Listed below are T cell receptor beta chains from one sample, sequenced in a study of PD-1 blockade in mismatch repair-deficient tumors. Sequenced by immunoSEQ multiplex PCR; TCRdb stores in-frame clones only, minus some. In the table there are some 48,000 clones, 81% of which are singletons. The sample consisted of peripheral blood, taken approximately 18 weeks after starting pembrolizumab. The receptor set was obtained from an adult with mismatch repair-deficient cancer. Both conserved end residues are part of each CDR3. A D gene is named only where the DNA matches it firmly. Not all rows give a size; the values are once, few, many and, for expanded clones, a class.

TRBJ1-2	TRBV18	-	TRBD1	CASSQGQLNYGYTF	TGTGCCAGCTCACAGGGACAGCTAAACTATGGCTACACCTTC
TRBJ2-1	TRBV11-2	-	-	CASSLDQRRGEQFF	TGTGCCAGCAGCTTAGATCAACGGCGCGGTGAGCAGTTCTTC
TRBJ2-1	TRBV29-1	-	TRBD2	CSGATSGSRNEQFF	TGCAGCGGGGCTACTAGCGGGAGTCGGAATGAGCAGTTCTTC
TRBJ2-2	TRBV7-3	-	-	CASSSGTGELFF	TGTGCCAGCAGCTCGGGCACCGGGGAGCTGTTTTTT
TRBJ2-5	TRBV6-5	-	-	CASSYWGETQYF	TGTGCCAGCAGTTACTGGGGGGAGACCCAGTACTTC
TRBJ2-1	TRBV6-5	few	TRBD1	CASSSADRRYNEQFF	TGTGCCAGCAGCTCCGCGGACAGGAGATACAATGAGCAGTTCTTC
TRBJ1-5	TRBV6-1	-	-	CASTPGKNQPQHF	TGTGCCAGCACCCCGGGGAAAAATCAGCCCCAGCATTTT
TRBJ2-7	TRBV4-2	-	TRBD2	CASSQSRASGYEQYF	TGTGCCAGCAGCCAGAGTAGGGCTAGCGGTTACGAGCAGTACTTC
TRBJ1-5	TRBV10-2	-	-	CASSDGGNQPQHF	TGCGCCAGCAGTGATGGGGGGAATCAGCCCCAGCATTTT
TRBJ1-4	TRBV19	once	-	CASNSRGGAATNEKLFF	TGTGCCAGTAACTCTCGGGGCGGGGCGGCAACTAATGAAAAACTGTTTTTT
TRBJ2-1	TRBV13	-	-	CASSRRRQGSYNEQFF	TGTGCCAGCAGCCGCCGTCGTCAGGGCTCCTACAATGAGCAGTTCTTC
TRBJ2-2	TRBV19	-	-	CASSIMGAGGELFF	TGTGCCAGTAGTATTATGGGAGCAGGCGGGGAGCTGTTTTTT
TRBJ1-1	TRBV28	-	-	CASRLQLNTEAFF	TGTGCCAGCAGATTACAGCTGAACACTGAAGCTTTCTTT
TRBJ1-1	TRBV29-1	-	TRBD1	CSVPKIDRANTEAFF	TGCAGCGTCCCGAAGATCGACAGGGCGAACACTGAAGCTTTCTTT
TRBJ2-5	TRBV28	few	-	CASSTPGLRRTQYF	TGTGCCAGCAGTACCCCGGGGCTTCGTAGGACCCAGTACTTC
TRBJ1-5	TRBV2	many	-	CASSFSGEVQPQHF	TGTGCCAGCAGCTTCTCTGGGGAGGTTCAGCCCCAGCATTTT
TRBJ1-2	TRBV7-9	few	-	CASIHGGRDYGYTF	TGTGCCAGCATCCACGGGGGGCGGGACTATGGCTACACCTTC
TRBJ1-5	TRBV15	-	-	CATSRARQRSNQPQHF	TGTGCCACCAGCAGAGCCAGACAGCGTAGCAATCAGCCCCAGCATTTT
TRBJ2-1	TRBV6-4	few	-	CASSDSGDSYNEQFF	TGTGCCAGCAGTGACTCAGGCGACTCCTACAATGAGCAGTTCTTC
TRBJ2-5	TRBV15	-	-	CATSRDGERQETQYF	TGTGCCACCAGCAGAGATGGGGAGCGCCAAGAGACCCAGTACTTC
TRBJ1-4	TRBV2	-	-	CASSADNNNEKLFF	TGTGCCAGCAGTGCCGACAACAACAATGAAAAACTGTTTTTT
TRBJ1-5	TRBV7-9	once	-	CASSLDRGAGQGWQPQHF	TGTGCCAGCAGCTTAGATCGGGGGGCCGGGCAGGGTTGGCAGCCCCAGCATTTT
TRBJ1-3	TRBV7-2	-	TRBD1	CASSFRDRAGNTIYF	TGTGCCAGCAGCTTCCGGGACAGGGCTGGAAACACCATATATTTT
TRBJ2-1	TRBV5-1	-	TRBD2	CASSESSGRGEQFF	TGCGCCAGCAGCGAGAGTAGCGGGAGGGGTGAGCAGTTCTTC
TRBJ2-2	TRBV6-6	-	TRBD1	CASSQTTGVTGELFF	TGTGCCAGCAGTCAGACGACAGGGGTGACCGGGGAGCTGTTTTTT
TRBJ2-7	TRBV6-5	-	-	CASSYSRGPTYEQYF	TGTGCCAGCAGTTACTCGAGAGGGCCCACCTACGAGCAGTACTTC
TRBJ2-2	TRBV11-2	-	TRBD2	CASRPSSGNTGELFF	TGTGCCAGCAGACCGTCTAGCGGGAACACCGGGGAGCTGTTTTTT
TRBJ1-5	TRBV27	-	-	CASSFTGEQPQHF	TGTGCCAGCAGTTTTACTGGGGAACAGCCCCAGCATTTT
TRBJ2-7	TRBV9	medium-sized	-	CASSPSALTGHEQYF	TGTGCCAGCAGCCCCTCGGCACTAACCGGGCACGAGCAGTACTTC
TRBJ2-7	TRBV27	once	-	CASSWGVTYEQYF	TGTGCCAGCAGTTGGGGTGTAACCTACGAGCAGTACTTC
TRBJ1-5	TRBV25-1	-	-	CASSTETSNQPQHF	TGTGCCAGCAGTACGGAGACGAGCAATCAGCCCCAGCATTTT
TRBJ2-3	TRBV10-2	-	TRBD2	CASSERRLAGGSDTQYF	TGCGCCAGCAGTGAGAGGCGACTAGCGGGAGGGTCAGATACGCAGTATTTT
TRBJ1-2	TRBV10-3	once	-	CAISQTSGIGGYGYTF	TGTGCCATCAGCCAAACATCAGGGATTGGGGGCTATGGCTACACCTTC
TRBJ2-1	TRBV19	-	TRBD2	CASRPGLAENEQFF	TGTGCCAGTAGGCCGGGACTAGCGGAAAATGAGCAGTTCTTC
TRBJ2-1	TRBV7-3	-	TRBD2	CASSPGLAGGSWQFF	TGTGCCAGCTCCCCCGGACTAGCGGGAGGGTCTTGGCAGTTCTTC
TRBJ2-1	TRBV14	-	TRBD2	CASSQERWRGYNEQFF	TGTGCCAGCAGCCAAGAAAGATGGCGGGGGTACAATGAGCAGTTCTTC
TRBJ2-1	TRBV6-1	once	-	CASSGGGTGPYNEQFF	TGTGCCAGCAGTGGGGGCGGGACTGGCCCCTACAATGAGCAGTTCTTC
TRBJ2-1	TRBV11-3	once	TRBD2	CASSYGLASSYNEQFF	TGTGCCAGCAGTTATGGACTAGCGAGTTCCTACAATGAGCAGTTCTTC
TRBJ1-1	TRBV2	once	-	CADDNGGTEAFF	TGTGCCGACGATAACGGGGGGACTGAAGCTTTCTTT
TRBJ1-5	TRBV5-4	-	-	CASSLNGVNQPQHF	TGTGCCAGCAGCTTGAACGGCGTCAATCAGCCCCAGCATTTT
TRBJ2-7	TRBV2	-	-	CVITLGASEQYF	TGTGTCATCACACTCGGGGCCTCCGAGCAGTACTTC
TRBJ1-2	TRBV2	-	-	CASSDQGPIYGYTF	TGTGCCAGCAGTGATCAGGGTCCTATCTATGGCTACACCTTC
TRBJ1-3	TRBV2	-	TRBD1	CASSQQGAGGNTIYF	TGTGCCAGCAGCCAACAGGGGGCCGGTGGAAACACCATATATTTT
TRBJ1-1	TRBV9	-	-	CASSVGQRDSEAFF	TGTGCCAGCAGCGTAGGACAGCGCGATTCTGAAGCTTTCTTT
TRBJ2-7	TRBV14	-	-	CASGRAYEQYF	TGTGCCAGCGGGAGAGCCTACGAGCAGTACTTC
TRBJ1-3	TRBV10-2	-	-	CATGWGAGSGNTIYF	TGCGCTACCGGCTGGGGGGCAGGGTCTGGAAACACCATATATTTT
TRBJ2-7	TRBV6-1	-	TRBD2	CASSVLGGLANEQYF	TGTGCCAGCAGTGTCTTGGGTGGACTAGCTAACGAGCAGTACTTC
TRBJ2-5	TRBV27	-	-	CASMPGRYQETQYF	TGTGCCAGCATGCCCGGAAGGTACCAAGAGACCCAGTACTTC
TRBJ2-2	TRBV4-3	-	TRBD2	CASSQEGGRSFGELFF	TGCGCCAGCAGCCAAGAGGGGGGGAGGAGTTTCGGGGAGCTGTTTTTT
TRBJ2-1	TRBV27	-	TRBD2	CASSHLSGTSGSMAPNEQFF	TGTGCCAGCTCCCACCTTTCCGGGACTAGCGGGAGTATGGCCCCCAATGAGCAGTTCTTC
TRBJ2-1	TRBV2	-	TRBD2	CASSKQLQRERELDSYNEQFF	TGTGCCAGCAGCAAACAGCTTCAGCGGGAGCGGGAGTTGGACTCCTACAATGAGCAGTTCTTC
TRBJ2-5	TRBV9	-	TRBD1	CASSRQGRVETQYF	TGTGCCAGCAGCCGACAGGGTCGGGTCGAGACCCAGTACTTC